These 9 T cell receptor beta chains share one sample of origin, sequenced in a study of blood T cell repertoires in COVID-19. TCRdb's copy holds only in-frame clones and misses some; the assay was immunoSEQ multiplex PCR. The top ten hold roughly 3.2% of the sample, which has more than 55,000 clones, almost 80% seen once. Sequencing input: peripheral blood. The receptors originated from a man aged 55 to 70 with acute or convalescent COVID-19.

The V call is TRBV19, the J call TRBJ1-6; 8 nucleotides line up with TRBD1. J gave up 7 bases and V 3 bases, and 2 bases lay outside the gene matches. The CDR3 spans 14 residues. CDR1 is LNHDA and CDR2 is SQIVND in the germline V gene (reference sequence). CDR3 bases: TGTGCCAGTAGTATCTGGACAGGGAATTCACCCCTCCACTTT. Its translation: CASSIWTGNSPLHF. The full variable domain, completed using reference TRBV19 and TRBJ1-6, is DGGITQSPKYLFRKEGQNVTLSCEQNLNHDAMYWYRQDPGQGLRLIYYSQIVNDFQKGDIAEGYSVSREKKESFPLTVTSAQKNPTAFYLCASSIWTGNSPLHFGNGTRLTVT.

This sequence joins TRBV5-4 and TRBJ2-1; 9 bases line up with TRBD1. The CDR3 runs 15 residues. The trim removed 4 bases at V and 4 bases at J, leaving 6 bases unmatched. The germline V gene has CDR1 SGHNT and CDR2 YYREEE (reference sequence). The CDR3 bases are TGTGCCAGCAGCCGGGACAGGGCGACATACAATGAGCAGTTCTTC. As protein: CASSRDRATYNEQFF.

The J gene is TRBJ2-2, the V gene TRBV24-1; D might be TRBD2 (7 bases). Germline V CDR1 and CDR2: KGHDR, SFDVKD. The V end was cut by 10 bases, the J end by 5 bases, with 16 bases between. This CDR3 is 14 amino acids long. Here the CDR3 DNA reads TGTGCCACTCAAAGGGGGGGCGCGACCGGGGAGCTGTTTTTT. This encodes CATQRGGATGELFF.

V gene TRBV7-2 combines with J gene TRBJ1-1; D not resolved. Germline CDR1 is SGHTA and CDR2 is FQGNSA. This CDR3 has 13 residues. With 5 bases removed from V and 2 bases from J, the gap between germline ends came to 9 bases. CDR3 region: CASSTWFNTEAFF. CDR3 coding DNA: TGTGCCAGCAGCACTTGGTTTAACACTGAAGCTTTCTTT.

This rearrangement joins TRBV27 to TRBJ1-5; TRBD1 is a possible D gene (6 bases). The V and J ends lost 9 bases and 2 bases respectively, with 11 bases between them. The germline CDR1 and CDR2 sequences are MNHEY and SMNVEV (reference sequence). CDR3 size: 13 residues. The CDR3 DNA reads TGTGCCAGTCGACGACAGGGCAATCAGCCCCAGCATTTT. It yields the protein CASRRQGNQPQHF.

The V and J genes are TRBV5-4 and TRBJ1-3; TRBD1 matches 7 bases. The V gene's germline CDR1 is SGHNT and CDR2 YYREEE (reference sequence). The CDR3 is made up of 16 amino acids. J lost 0 bases, V lost 2 bases, and 5 bases had no gene match. The CDR3 here is CASSFPGQHSGNTIYF. DNA of the CDR3: TGTGCCAGCAGCTTCCCGGGACAGCACTCTGGAAACACCATATATTTT.

The chain uses TRBV5-1 and TRBJ1-4; 7 positions match TRBD1. CDR3 size: 15 residues. With V trimmed by 1 base and J by 4 bases, 4 bases remained unmatched. From germline, CDR1 is SGHRS and CDR2 YFSETQ. Here the CDR3 reads CASSLRGTVNEKLFF. The CDR3, as DNA: TGCGCCAGCAGCTTGAGGGGGACAGTTAATGAAAAACTGTTTTTT.

The J gene is TRBJ2-7, the V gene TRBV7-7, with D maybe TRBD1 (6 bases). CDR1 and CDR2 from the germline V gene are SSHAT and FNYEAQ (reference sequence). The CDR3 sequence is 15 residues long. Trimming removed 0 bases from V and 3 bases from J, with 12 bases in between. This CDR3 reads CASSLAKGQSYEQYF. CDR3 DNA sequence: TGTGCCAGCAGCTTAGCGAAAGGACAGAGCTACGAGCAGTACTTC.

The V gene is TRBV5-6, the J gene TRBJ1-1, with a tentative D call TRBD1 (6 bases). Germline V lookup: CDR1 SGHDT, CDR2 YYEEEE. V lost 4 bases, J lost 1 base, and 17 bases lay in between. The CDR3 consists of 16 residues. CDR3 nucleotides: TGTGCCAGCAGCACGGACAGCTTAGGGAGGAACACTGAAGCTTTCTTT. Encoded protein: CASSTDSLGRNTEAFF. Filled out from reference TRBV5-6 and TRBJ1-1, the complete variable domain reads DAGVTQSPTHLIKTRGQQVTLRCSPKSGHDTVSWYQQALGQGPQFIFQYYEEEERQRGNFPDRFSGHQFPNYSSELNVNALLLGDSALYLCASSTDSLGRNTEAFFGQGTRLTVV.